This entry is about one T cell receptor beta chain. The repertoire was sequenced with immunoSEQ multiplex PCR; TCRdb's copy has only in-frame clones and lacks some. The data show tens of thousands of clones, with approximately 85% seen just once and around 3.6% held by the top ten. CDR1 and CDR2 (germline): MNHEY, SMNVEV (reference sequence). This CDR3 spans 14 amino acids. Trimming removed 2 bases at V and 8 bases at J, with 15 bases between. This record comes from a study of T cell responses to AZD1222 COVID-19 vaccine. This specimen consisted of peripheral blood, obtained 28 days after the second AZD1222 dose. The source is an adult who received the AZD1222 COVID-19 vaccine. The chain links TRBV27 to TRBJ1-1; TRBD1 is a possible D gene (5 bases). The CDR3 reads CASSLEGRQTEAFF. CDR3 in DNA: TGTGCCAGCAGTTTAGAGGGGAGACAGACCGAAGCTTTCTTT.